This T cell receptor beta chain was observed in a study of blood T cell repertoires in COVID-19. Study as a whole: COVID-19 samples from acute and convalescent phases originated in the United States, Italy and Spain. Sources were T cells, B-cell-depleted T cells, or PBMCs; the material itself was cDNA or gDNA.

Profiled with immunoSEQ multiplex PCR; TCRdb holds only in-frame clones, not every one. The sample contains 300,000 to 400,000 clones, roughly 90% of which appear only once. Trimming at V came to 2 bases and at J to 2 bases, leaving 9 bases not matched to a gene. In germline, CDR1 is MNHNS, CDR2 SASEGT. The CDR3 length is 17 residues. The sample was peripheral blood. The chain links TRBV6-1 to TRBJ1-2, with 9 positions matching TRBD1. The receptor's source is a woman in her 70s with COVID-19, enrolled during active disease. CDR3: CASSELFRGTGNYGYTF. CDR3 nucleotide sequence: TGTGCCAGCAGTGAATTGTTTAGGGGGACAGGGAACTATGGCTACACCTTC.